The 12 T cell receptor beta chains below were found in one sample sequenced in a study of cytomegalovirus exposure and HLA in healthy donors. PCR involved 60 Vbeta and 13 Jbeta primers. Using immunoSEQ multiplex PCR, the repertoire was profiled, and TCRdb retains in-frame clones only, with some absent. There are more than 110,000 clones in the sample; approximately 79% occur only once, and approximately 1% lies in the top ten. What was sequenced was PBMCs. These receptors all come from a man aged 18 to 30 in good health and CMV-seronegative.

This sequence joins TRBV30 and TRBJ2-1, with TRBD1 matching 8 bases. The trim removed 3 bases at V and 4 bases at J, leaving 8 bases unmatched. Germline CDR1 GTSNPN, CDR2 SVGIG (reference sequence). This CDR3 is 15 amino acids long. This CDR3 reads CAWSPGTGQYNEQFF. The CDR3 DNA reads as TGTGCCTGGAGCCCCGGGACAGGACAATACAATGAGCAGTTCTTC.

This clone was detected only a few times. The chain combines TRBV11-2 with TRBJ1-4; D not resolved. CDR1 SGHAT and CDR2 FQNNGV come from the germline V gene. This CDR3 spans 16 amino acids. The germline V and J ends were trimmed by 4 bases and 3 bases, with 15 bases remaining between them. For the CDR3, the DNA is TGTGCCAGCAGCTCAGTAGCACATCAACCTAATGAAAAACTGTTTTTT. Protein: CASSSVAHQPNEKLFF.

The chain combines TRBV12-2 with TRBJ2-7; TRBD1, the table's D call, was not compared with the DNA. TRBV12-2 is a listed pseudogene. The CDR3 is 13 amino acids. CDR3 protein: CASRLGQSYEQYF. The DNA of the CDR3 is TGTGCAAGTCGCTTAGGACAGTCCTACGAGCAGTACTTC.

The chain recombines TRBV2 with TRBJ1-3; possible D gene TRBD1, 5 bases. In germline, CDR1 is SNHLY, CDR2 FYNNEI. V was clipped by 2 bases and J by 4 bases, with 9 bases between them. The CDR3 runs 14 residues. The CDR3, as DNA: TGTGCCAGCAGTGAATGGGGCCCCGGAAACACCATATATTTT. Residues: CASSEWGPGNTIYF.

The CDR3, as DNA: TGTGCCAGCAGCTTACAACTTTTGGTCGACAGCTCTCAAGAGACCCAGTACTTC. Protein sequence: CASSLQLLVDSSQETQYF. The J gene is TRBJ2-5, the V gene TRBV7-8; D perhaps matches TRBD1 (5 bases). With 2 bases removed from V and 2 bases from J, the gap between germline ends came to 21 bases. The CDR3 totals 18 residues. Germline CDR1 SGHVS, CDR2 FQNEAQ.

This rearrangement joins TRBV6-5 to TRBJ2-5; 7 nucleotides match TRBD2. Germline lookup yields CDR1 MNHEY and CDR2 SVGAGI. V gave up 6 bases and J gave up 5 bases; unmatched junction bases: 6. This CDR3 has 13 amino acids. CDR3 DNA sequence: TGTGCCAGCAGCCTGGGGGGGGTGGAGACCCAGTACTTC. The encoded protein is CASSLGGVETQYF.

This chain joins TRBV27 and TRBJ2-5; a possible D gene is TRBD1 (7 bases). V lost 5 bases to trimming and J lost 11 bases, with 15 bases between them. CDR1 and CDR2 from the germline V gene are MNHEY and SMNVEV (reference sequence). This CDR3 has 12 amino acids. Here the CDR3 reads CASSPLRGEQYF. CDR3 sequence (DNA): TGTGCCAGCAGTCCTCTCAGGGGGGAGCAGTACTTC.

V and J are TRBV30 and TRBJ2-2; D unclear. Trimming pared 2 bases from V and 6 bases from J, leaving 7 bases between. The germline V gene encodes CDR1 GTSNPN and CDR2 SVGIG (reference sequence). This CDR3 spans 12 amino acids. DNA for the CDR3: TGTGCCTGGAGTACCTACGCCGGGGAGCTGTTTTTT. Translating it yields CAWSTYAGELFF.

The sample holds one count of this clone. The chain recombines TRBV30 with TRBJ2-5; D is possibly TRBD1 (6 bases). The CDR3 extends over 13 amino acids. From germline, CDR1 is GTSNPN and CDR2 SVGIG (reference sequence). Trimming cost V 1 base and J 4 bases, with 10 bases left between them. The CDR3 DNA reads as TGTGCCTGGAGTGACAGGGTGGGAGAGACCCAGTACTTC. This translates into CAWSDRVGETQYF.

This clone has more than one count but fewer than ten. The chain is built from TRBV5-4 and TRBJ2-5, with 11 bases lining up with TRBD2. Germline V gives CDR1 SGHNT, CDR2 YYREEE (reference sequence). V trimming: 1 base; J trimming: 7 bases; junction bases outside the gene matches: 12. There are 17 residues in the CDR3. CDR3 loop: CASSLMLAGGSLGTQYF. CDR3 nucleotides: TGTGCCAGCAGCTTGATGTTAGCGGGGGGGAGCCTCGGGACCCAGTACTTC.

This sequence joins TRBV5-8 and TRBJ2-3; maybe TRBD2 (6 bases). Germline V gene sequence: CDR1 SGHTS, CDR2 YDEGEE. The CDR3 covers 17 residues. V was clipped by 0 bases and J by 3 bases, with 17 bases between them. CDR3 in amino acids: CASSLEREPTRTDTQYF. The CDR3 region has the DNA TGTGCCAGCAGCTTGGAACGGGAACCGACTAGAACAGATACGCAGTATTTT.

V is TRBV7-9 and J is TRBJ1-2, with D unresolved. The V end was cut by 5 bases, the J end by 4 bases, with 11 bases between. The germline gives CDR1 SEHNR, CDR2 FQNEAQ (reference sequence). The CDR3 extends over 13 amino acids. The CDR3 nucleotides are TGTGCCAGCAGCCACCCCATAGCCTATGGCTACACCTTC. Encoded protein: CASSHPIAYGYTF.